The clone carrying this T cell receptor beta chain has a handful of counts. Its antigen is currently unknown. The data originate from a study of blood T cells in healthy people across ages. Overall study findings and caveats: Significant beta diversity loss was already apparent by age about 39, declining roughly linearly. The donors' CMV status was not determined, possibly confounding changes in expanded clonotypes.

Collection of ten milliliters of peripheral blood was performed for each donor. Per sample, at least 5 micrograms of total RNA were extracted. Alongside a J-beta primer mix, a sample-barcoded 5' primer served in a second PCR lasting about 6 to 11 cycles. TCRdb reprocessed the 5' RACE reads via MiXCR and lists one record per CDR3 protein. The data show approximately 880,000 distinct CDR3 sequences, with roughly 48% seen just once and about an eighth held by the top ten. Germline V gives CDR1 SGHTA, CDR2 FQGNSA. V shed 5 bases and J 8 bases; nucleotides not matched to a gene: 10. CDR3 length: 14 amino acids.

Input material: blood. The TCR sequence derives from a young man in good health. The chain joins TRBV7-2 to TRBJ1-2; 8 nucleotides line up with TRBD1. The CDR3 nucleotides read TGTGCCAGCAGCGAAGGACAGGGCTCGAGGGGCTACACCTTC. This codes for CASSEGQGSRGYTF.